A single T cell receptor beta chain is shown here with its context. Its cognate antigen has yet to be identified. The sample holds no much larger clone one base away, and base qualities are not on file. This entry is derived from a study of cytomegalovirus exposure and HLA in healthy donors listed by TCRdb under 2017. With respect to the entire study: An earlier analysis of roughly 610 of the donors reported around 280 Gb of sequence data and 100 million to 120 million unique TCR beta sequences obtained from about 179 million T cells. An early release that covered some 640 HLA-typed donors contained approximately 300 gigabases of sequencing data and tens of millions of unique TCR sequences. Among the roughly 390 genotyped donors, about 85% belonged to the genetic ancestry cluster associated with self-reported Caucasian donors. The aim of the study was to test whether cataloging public T cell receptors could identify signatures of past pathogen exposure. The study used immunosequencing to profile the T cell repertoires of approximately 640 subjects and linked those repertoires to cytomegalovirus serostatus. In addition to the first cohort of 666 subjects, a separate validation cohort of some 120 different subjects was used. To predict cytomegalovirus infection status, the study combined high-throughput TCR immunosequencing, statistical association of individual TCRs with disease status, and machine learning. To study patterns of TCR occurrence, a later analysis re-analyzed previously published TCR beta repertoires from around 670 donors and added high-resolution HLA genotyping. Rather than using new phenotypic data, the later analysis identified candidate immune exposures from TCR beta sequences and from how often those sequences occurred across donors. In an earlier analysis of a few hundred of the donors, high-throughput TCR beta sequencing was used to judge whether each TCR beta V gene segment behaved as functional or pseudogenic. Donor age, sex, ethnicity and CMV serostatus were collected together with the repertoire data. A later genetic analysis used genome-wide SNP genotypes for about three fifths of the roughly 700 donors, treating that subset as a discovery cohort. Every repertoire in the discovery cohort had been generated on one and the same sequencing platform. HLA typing covered class I and class II loci at four-digit resolution. Typing coverage differed by locus: A, B, C, DRB1 and DQB1 were typed in roughly 620-640 donors, DQA1 in roughly 500, DPA1 in around 610, and DPB1 in 400 to 490. Because of strong linkage in the cohort, five DR-DQ haplotypes were treated as single units for association and clustering. Among several hundred genotyped donors of the cohort, an average of approximately 240,000 unique TCR beta nucleotide sequences was sequenced per donor, of which 15% to 20% were non-productive.

Library preparation used the immunoSEQ multiplex PCR assay. For the multiplex PCR, a mixture combining 60 forward primers for TCR Vbeta segments and 13 reverse primers for TCR Jbeta segments was used. The CDR3 region of rearranged TCR beta genes was amplified from genomic DNA by a multiplex PCR assay. On the Illumina HiSeq System, the amplified TCR beta libraries were sequenced as 87-base-pair reads. As for how the authors treated the data: Across the 500 to 700 repertoires, a later analysis counted tens of millions of unique TCR beta chains, 9.5 million to 13 million of which were shared by at least two donors. To remove PCR and sequencing errors, raw reads were error-corrected and collapsed into unique sequences using a nearest-neighbor algorithm that merged closely related sequences. Alignment of CDR3 sequences to IMGT reference sequences was used to assign V, D and J gene segments. For a sequence to be retained, at least a six-nucleotide match to both a V gene segment and a J gene segment was required. A rearrangement counted as productive if the CDR3 had no stop codons and remained in frame with V and J, and every other rearrangement counted as non-productive. CDR3 was defined by IMGT convention, running from the second conserved V-encoded cysteine to the conserved J-encoded phenylalanine. Sequences without an unambiguous match to a single V gene segment were excluded from the earlier analysis of about 600 of the donors. An earlier analysis of fewer than 750 of the donors classified V segments as functional when productive rearrangements were above 56.7% and as segregating when the standard deviation between donors was above 5%. A statistical classification framework was developed to diagnose cytomegalovirus status using the catalog of TCR beta chain sequences. In a later analysis, V and J genes were assigned by comparing TCR nucleotide sequences against IMGT/GENE-DB human TR gene sequences. Using the TCRdist pipeline, a later analysis assigned CDR3 sequences along with most-parsimonious VDJ recombination scenarios. A later analysis defined each TCR beta chain by its CDR3 amino acid sequence plus V-gene family, and excluded reads lacking a unique V-gene family. As a way to deal with suspected cross-contamination and a sequencing artifact, a later analysis dropped roughly 620 nucleotide sequences that were highly shared and had low generation probability. For each public chain, a later analysis derived a clonal expansion index from normalized ranks of inferred template counts within each repertoire. Generation probabilities in a later analysis came from a VDJ recombination model fitted to out-of-frame rearrangements, and those results were checked against IGoR. A later analysis scored TCR-TCR, TCR-HLA and TCR-CMV co-occurrence with hypergeometric tests, applying a repertoire-size bias correction to TCR pairs. False discovery rates were estimated in a later analysis by permuting HLA or CMV assignments 20 times. In a later analysis, co-occurring TCRs were grouped with DBSCAN, and TCRdist sequence similarity was added when clustering was performed within HLA-allele-positive subsets. Repertoires with fewer than 30,000 or more than 120,000 public chains, plus five repertoires with anomalous nucleotide sharing, were excluded from co-occurrence clustering. TCRdb obtained this table from immuneACCESS and retained in-frame rearrangements with V and J assigned. These tables miss some clones; where compared with another copy, unresolved V genes account for less than half of the shortfall, and the remainder is unexplained. V and J calls and clone size follow that table, whereas D and trimming were derived from the DNA. The sample table contains about 210,000 clones; only one count was recorded for nearly 80% of them. 1.8% of the sample belongs to the ten largest clones.

Study-level results and caveats: Strong co-occurrence of HLA alleles, especially DR and DQ, made assigning TCR associations to individual alleles difficult. The sequencing pipeline was judged likely to have produced a cluster of highly shared sequence variants as a technical artifact. According to a later analysis, TCR association rates differed among HLA loci, with DRB1 alleles showing the most associated TCRs and HLA-C alleles showing the fewest. According to a later analysis, most CMV-associated TCR beta chains appeared to be HLA-restricted, and the HLA associations seemed to be driven largely by CMV exposure. Because HLA typing was missing for some donors at each locus, association tests included only the typed subset. The earlier analysis of approximately 540 of the donors excluded seventeen rarely observed V segments, including chromosome 9 orphons, because counts were too low. For the cohort, immune exposure information was limited to CMV serostatus. In a later analysis, several top co-occurrence clusters were reported to appear linked to parvovirus B19, influenza, CMV and Epstein-Barr virus. A further reported finding was that TCR beta sequences accurately predicted the HLA-A and HLA-B alleles for most subjects in the first cohort. In an earlier analysis of 587 of the donors, most TCR beta V segments appeared in productive rearrangements about 87% or about 30% of the time, broadly matching IMGT annotations. Presence/absence analyses assumed roughly uniform sequencing depth across donors, an assumption that may not hold. An association between a missense DCLRE1C variant and V-gene and J-gene trimming of TCR beta chains was found in a later genetic analysis and replicated in an independent cohort. Correlated functional status among segregating V segments might reflect linkage disequilibrium, but an unknown experimental factor could not be ruled out. The classifier was reported to diagnose cytomegalovirus status with high specificity and sensitivity in both the original and validation cohorts. The cohort was sequenced for TCR beta chains only, and without alpha or paired-chain data the features that could be detected were limited. In the study, 150 to 200 TCR beta chains were listed as associated with cytomegalovirus. Across donors, most TCR sequences were observed very rarely, whereas some public TCRs were present in many individuals. A later analysis found that HLA-associated TCR beta chains were more clonally expanded and had lower generation probabilities than equally common non-associated chains. In a later analysis, about 16,000 TCR beta sequences were associated with specific HLA alleles at a false discovery rate of 0.05. In vitro tests confirmed that a few of the cytomegalovirus-associated TCR beta chains recognize cytomegalovirus antigens. A later genetic analysis reported fewer N-insertions in productive TCRs among donors in an Asian-associated ancestry cluster than the roughly 720-donor mean. It was suggested by the authors that the approach could potentially be generalized to other disease states and immunological phenotypes.

The cohort comprised some 700 healthy bone marrow donors. At the time of sampling, every cohort member was nominally healthy, though immune exposures that went unrecorded were likely present. The donor was CMV seronegative and belonged to the group of 350 or so seronegative cohort members. A peripheral blood sample was collected from each donor, and TCR beta sequencing was performed on peripheral blood mononuclear cells. Genomic DNA extraction from the blood cell samples was performed with the Qiagen DNeasy Blood Extraction Kit. The source is a male donor in good health and CMV-seronegative. Specimen: PBMCs.

CDR3 reads: CASSLEGANQPQHF. The DNA is as follows: TGTGCCAGCAGTTTAGAGGGGGCAAATCAGCCCCAGCATTTT. The rearrangement combines TRBV27 with TRBJ1-5, with 7 bases in between that match TRBD1. The germline V gene (reference sequence) yields MNHEY for CDR1 and SMNVEV for CDR2. Ends trimmed: V by 2 bases, J by 4 bases; bases unmatched to a gene: 2. The CDR3 has 14 amino acids, counting the end cysteine and phenylalanine. CDR3 DNA is the only sequence kept; it has 42 bases, read in frame from the first base.